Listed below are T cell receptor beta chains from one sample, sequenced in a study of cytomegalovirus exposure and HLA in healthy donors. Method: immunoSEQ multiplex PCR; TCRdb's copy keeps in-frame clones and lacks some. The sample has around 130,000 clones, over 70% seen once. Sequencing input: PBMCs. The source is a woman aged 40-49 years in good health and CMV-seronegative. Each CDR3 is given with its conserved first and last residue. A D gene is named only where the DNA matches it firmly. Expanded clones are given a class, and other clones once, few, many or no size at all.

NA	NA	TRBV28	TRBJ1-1	CASSPGGLTEAFF	TGTGCCAGCTCCCCGGGGGGACTCACTGAAGCTTTCTTT
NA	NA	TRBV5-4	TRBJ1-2	CASSQELGRDGYTF	TGTGCCAGCAGCCAAGAGTTAGGGAGGGATGGCTACACCTTC
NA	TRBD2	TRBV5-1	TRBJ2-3	CASRIIAGAPTDTQYF	TGCGCCAGCCGCATTATAGCGGGAGCCCCCACAGATACGCAGTATTTT
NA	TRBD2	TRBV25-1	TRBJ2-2	CASSESAGGKRAGELFF	TGTGCCAGCAGTGAATCGGCGGGAGGGAAAAGAGCCGGGGAGCTGTTTTTT
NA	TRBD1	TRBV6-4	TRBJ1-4	CASSDLKGGLGEKLFF	TGTGCCAGCAGTGATTTAAAAGGGGGCTTAGGCGAAAAACTGTTTTTT
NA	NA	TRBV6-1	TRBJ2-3	CASSHRDKFSDTQYF	TGTGCCAGCAGCCACAGGGATAAATTCTCAGATACGCAGTATTTT
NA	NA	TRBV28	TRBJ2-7	CASRGGEMKDSYEQYF	TGTGCCAGCAGGGGCGGGGAGATGAAAGACTCCTACGAGCAGTACTTC
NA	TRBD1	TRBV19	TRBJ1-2	CASSIATGRVSYGYTF	TGTGCCAGTAGTATAGCGACAGGGCGGGTCTCCTATGGCTACACCTTC
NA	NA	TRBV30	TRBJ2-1	CAWSVRRGTDEQFF	TGTGCCTGGAGTGTACGCCGGGGAACCGATGAGCAGTTCTTC
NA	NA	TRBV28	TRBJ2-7	CASQSDSYEQYF	TGTGCCAGCCAATCAGATTCCTACGAGCAGTACTTC
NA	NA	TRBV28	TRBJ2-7	CASTGSHYEQYF	TGTGCCAGCACAGGCTCCCACTACGAGCAGTACTTC
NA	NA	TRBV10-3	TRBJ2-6	CAISWVSPSGANGLTF	TGTGCCATCAGTTGGGTGAGCCCCTCTGGGGCCAACGGCCTGACTTTC
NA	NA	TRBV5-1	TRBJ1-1	CASSLTPGGNTEAFF	TGCGCCAGCAGCTTGACACCGGGGGGGAACACTGAAGCTTTCTTT
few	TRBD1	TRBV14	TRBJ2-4	CASSLPDRGLKNIQYF	TGTGCCAGCAGCCTGCCGGACAGGGGACTCAAAAACATTCAGTACTTC
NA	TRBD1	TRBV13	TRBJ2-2	CASSSGTGLLGELFF	TGTGCCAGCAGTTCCGGGACAGGGCTATTAGGGGAGCTGTTTTTT
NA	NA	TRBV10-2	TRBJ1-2	CASRPGTLGGYTF	TGCGCCAGCAGACCCGGGACACTCGGTGGCTACACCTTC
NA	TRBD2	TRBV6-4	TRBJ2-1	CASSPRGGKGDEQFF	TGTGCCAGCAGTCCCCGGGGGGGCAAGGGCGATGAGCAGTTCTTC
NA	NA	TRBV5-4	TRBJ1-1	CASSPGGEMSTEAFF	TGTGCCAGCAGCCCGGGGGGGGAGATGAGCACTGAAGCTTTCTTT
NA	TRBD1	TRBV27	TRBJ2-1	CASSSSRGTEQFF	TGTGCCAGCAGTTCCTCCAGGGGGACTGAGCAGTTCTTC
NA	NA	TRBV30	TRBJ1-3	CAWSHFTASGNTIYF	TGTGCCTGGAGTCACTTTACCGCCTCTGGAAACACCATATATTTT
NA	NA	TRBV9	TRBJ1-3	CASSRGINTIYF	TGTGCCAGCAGCAGGGGGATAAACACCATATATTTT
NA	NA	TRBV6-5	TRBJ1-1	CASSYPGGNTEAFF	TGTGCCAGCAGTTACCCGGGGGGGAACACTGAAGCTTTCTTT
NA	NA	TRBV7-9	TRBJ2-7	CASSLDLAWYEQYF	TGTGCCAGCAGCTTAGACCTAGCTTGGTACGAGCAGTACTTC
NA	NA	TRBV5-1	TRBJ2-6	CASSLEPSGANVLTF	TGCGCCAGCAGCTTGGAGCCCTCTGGGGCCAACGTCCTGACTTTC
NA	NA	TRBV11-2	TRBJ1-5	CASSRGGGLEQPQHF	TGTGCCAGCAGCCGGGGCGGGGGGTTAGAACAGCCCCAGCATTTT
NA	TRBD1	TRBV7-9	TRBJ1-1	CASSLGLTGEGDTEAFF	TGTGCCAGCAGCTTAGGTTTGACAGGGGAAGGGGACACTGAAGCTTTCTTT
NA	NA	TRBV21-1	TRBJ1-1	CASSKVGRAGNTEAFF	TGTGCCAGCAGCAAAGTGGGCAGGGCTGGGAACACTGAAGCTTTCTTT
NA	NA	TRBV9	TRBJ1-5	CASSALGAQNQPQHF	TGTGCCAGCAGCGCCCTGGGGGCGCAAAATCAGCCCCAGCATTTT
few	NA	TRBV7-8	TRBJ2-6	CASSLSLSGANGLTF	TGTGCCAGCAGCTTAAGCCTCTCTGGGGCCAACGGCCTGACTTTC
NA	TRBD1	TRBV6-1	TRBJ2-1	CASSPGTAYNEQFF	TGTGCCAGCAGCCCAGGGACAGCATACAATGAGCAGTTCTTC
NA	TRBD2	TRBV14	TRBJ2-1	CASSQIAGGPAFEQFF	TGTGCCAGCAGCCAGATAGCGGGAGGGCCAGCCTTTGAGCAGTTCTTC
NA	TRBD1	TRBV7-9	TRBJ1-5	CASSLDRWDRGPSQPQHF	TGTGCCAGCAGCTTAGATCGTTGGGACAGGGGTCCGAGTCAGCCCCAGCATTTT
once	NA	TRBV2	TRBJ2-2	CASSVNEGTGELFF	TGTGCCAGCAGTGTAAATGAGGGAACCGGGGAGCTGTTTTTT
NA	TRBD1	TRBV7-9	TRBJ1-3	CASSSRGQGLDSGNTIYF	TGTGCCAGCAGTTCGAGGGGACAGGGGTTAGACTCTGGAAACACCATATATTTT
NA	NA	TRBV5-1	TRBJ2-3	CASSLVISTDTQYF	TGCGCCAGCAGCTTGGTAATTTCCACAGATACGCAGTATTTT
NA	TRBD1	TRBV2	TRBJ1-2	CASSGQGYGYTF	TGTGCCAGCAGTGGACAGGGTTATGGCTACACCTTC
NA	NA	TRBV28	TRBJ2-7	CASKPPQGAYEQYF	TGTGCCAGCAAACCGCCGCAGGGTGCCTACGAGCAATACTTC
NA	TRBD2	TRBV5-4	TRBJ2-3	CASSLAGEPRTDTQYF	TGTGCCAGCAGCCTGGCGGGGGAGCCGCGCACAGATACGCAGTATTTT
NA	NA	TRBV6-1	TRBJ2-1	CASFRGEGDNEQFF	TGTGCCAGCTTCAGAGGTGAGGGGGACAATGAGCAGTTCTTC
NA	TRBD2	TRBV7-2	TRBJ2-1	CASSSAPLVPGRGGNEQFF	TGTGCCAGCAGCTCCGCCCCCCTAGTCCCGGGGCGGGGGGGCAATGAGCAGTTCTTC
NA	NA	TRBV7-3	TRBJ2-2	CASSLFNQGNTGELFF	TGTGCCAGCAGCTTATTCAATCAGGGAAACACCGGGGAGCTGTTTTTT